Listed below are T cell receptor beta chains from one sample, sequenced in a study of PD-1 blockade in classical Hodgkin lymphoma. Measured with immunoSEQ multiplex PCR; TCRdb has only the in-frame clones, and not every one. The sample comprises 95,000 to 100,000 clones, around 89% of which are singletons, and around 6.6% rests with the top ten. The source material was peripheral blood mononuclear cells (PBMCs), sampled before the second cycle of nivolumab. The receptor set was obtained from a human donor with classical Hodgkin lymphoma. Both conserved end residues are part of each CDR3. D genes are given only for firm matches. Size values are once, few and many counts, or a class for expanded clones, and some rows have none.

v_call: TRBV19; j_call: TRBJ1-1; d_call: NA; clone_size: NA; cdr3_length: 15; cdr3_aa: CASSTLLRRDTEAFF; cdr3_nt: TGTGCCAGTAGTACCTTACTAAGACGCGACACTGAAGCTTTCTTT
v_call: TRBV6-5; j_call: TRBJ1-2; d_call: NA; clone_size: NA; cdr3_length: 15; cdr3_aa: CASRKSGRPRVGYTF; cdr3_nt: TGTGCCAGCAGGAAATCGGGACGACCGAGGGTTGGCTACACCTTC
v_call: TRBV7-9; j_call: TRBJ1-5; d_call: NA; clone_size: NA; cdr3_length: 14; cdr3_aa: CASSLATGFQPQHF; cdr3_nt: TGTGCCAGCAGCTTAGCAACAGGGTTTCAGCCCCAGCATTTT
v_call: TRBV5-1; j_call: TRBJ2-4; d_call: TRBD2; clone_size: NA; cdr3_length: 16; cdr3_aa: CASSSGLAGDKNIQYF; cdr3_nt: TGCGCCAGCAGTTCCGGACTAGCGGGGGACAAAAACATTCAGTACTTC
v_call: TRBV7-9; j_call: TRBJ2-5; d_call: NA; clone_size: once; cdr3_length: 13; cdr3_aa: CASSLGTEETQYF; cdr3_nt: TGTGCCAGCAGCTTAGGGACAGAAGAGACCCAGTACTTC
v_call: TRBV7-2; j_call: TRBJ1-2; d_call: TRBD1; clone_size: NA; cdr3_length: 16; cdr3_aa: CASSANGTYRGYGYTF; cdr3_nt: TGTGCCAGCAGCGCCAACGGGACATACAGGGGCTATGGCTACACCTTC
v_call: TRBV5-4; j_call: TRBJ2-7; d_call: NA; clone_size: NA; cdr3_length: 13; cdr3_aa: CASSLEGGYEQYF; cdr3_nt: TGTGCCAGCAGCTTGGAGGGCGGTTACGAGCAGTACTTC
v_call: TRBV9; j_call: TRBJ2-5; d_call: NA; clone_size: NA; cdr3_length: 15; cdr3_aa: CASSPGPLRGETQYF; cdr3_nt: TGTGCCAGCAGCCCGGGACCCTTACGAGGGGAGACCCAGTACTTC
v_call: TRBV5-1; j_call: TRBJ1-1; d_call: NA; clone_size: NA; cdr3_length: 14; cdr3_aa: CASSLVSIGTEAFF; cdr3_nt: TGCGCCAGCAGCTTGGTTAGTATCGGGACTGAAGCTTTCTTT
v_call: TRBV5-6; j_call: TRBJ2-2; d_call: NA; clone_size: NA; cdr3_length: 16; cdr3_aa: CASSLFRESNTGELFF; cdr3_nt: TGTGCCAGCAGCTTGTTTAGGGAATCGAACACCGGGGAGCTGTTTTTT
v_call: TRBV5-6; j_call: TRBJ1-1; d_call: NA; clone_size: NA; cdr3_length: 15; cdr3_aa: CASSFGTWQNTEAFF; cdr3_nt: TGTGCCAGCAGCTTCGGGACGTGGCAGAACACTGAAGCTTTCTTT
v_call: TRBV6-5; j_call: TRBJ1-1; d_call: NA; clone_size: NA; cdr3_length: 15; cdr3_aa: CASTLRSWTNTEAFF; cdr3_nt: TGTGCCAGCACCCTAAGGTCCTGGACAAACACTGAAGCTTTCTTT
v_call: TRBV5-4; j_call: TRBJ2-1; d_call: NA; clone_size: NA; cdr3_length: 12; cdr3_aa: CASSGRTIEQFF; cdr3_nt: TGTGCCAGCAGCGGGAGGACTATTGAGCAGTTCTTC
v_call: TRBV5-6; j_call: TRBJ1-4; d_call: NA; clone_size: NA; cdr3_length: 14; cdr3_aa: CASSLGGINEKLFF; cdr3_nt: TGTGCCAGCAGCTTGGGCGGTATTAATGAAAAACTGTTTTTT
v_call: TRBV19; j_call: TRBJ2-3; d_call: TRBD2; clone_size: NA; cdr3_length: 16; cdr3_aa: CASSMYSGGVTDTQYF; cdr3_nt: TGTGCCAGTAGTATGTATAGCGGGGGGGTCACAGATACGCAGTATTTT
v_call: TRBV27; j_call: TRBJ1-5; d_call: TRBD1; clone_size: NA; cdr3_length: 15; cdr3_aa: CASSLSGTGSRPQHF; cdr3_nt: TGTGCCAGCAGTTTATCCGGGACAGGGAGTAGGCCCCAGCATTTT
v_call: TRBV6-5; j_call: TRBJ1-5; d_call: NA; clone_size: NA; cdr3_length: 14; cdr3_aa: CASSYGGGNQPQHF; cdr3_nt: TGTGCCAGCAGTTACGGGGGGGGCAATCAGCCCCAGCATTTT
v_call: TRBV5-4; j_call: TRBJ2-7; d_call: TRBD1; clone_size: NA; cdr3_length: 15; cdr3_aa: CASSLVGQGSYEQYF; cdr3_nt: TGTGCCAGCAGTCTTGTTGGACAGGGGAGTTACGAGCAGTACTTC
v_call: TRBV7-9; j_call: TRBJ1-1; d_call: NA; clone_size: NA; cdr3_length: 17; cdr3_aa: CASSLVFFLDSPSEAFF; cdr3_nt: TGTGCCAGCAGCTTAGTCTTTTTTCTGGACAGTCCATCCGAAGCTTTCTTT
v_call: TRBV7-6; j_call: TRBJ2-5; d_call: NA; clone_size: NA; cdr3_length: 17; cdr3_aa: CASSLAVGWGAQETQYF; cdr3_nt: TGTGCCAGCAGCTTAGCGGTAGGGTGGGGGGCCCAAGAGACCCAGTACTTC
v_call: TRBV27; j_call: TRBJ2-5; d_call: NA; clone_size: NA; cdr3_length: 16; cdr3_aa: CASSPRGRALEGTQYF; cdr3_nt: TGTGCCAGCAGCCCCCGAGGCAGGGCTCTGGAAGGGACCCAGTACTTC
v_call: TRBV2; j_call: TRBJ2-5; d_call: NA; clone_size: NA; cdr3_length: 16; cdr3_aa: CASRASGARLQETQYF; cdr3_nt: TGTGCCAGCAGGGCTTCGGGAGCGCGACTCCAGGAGACCCAGTACTTC
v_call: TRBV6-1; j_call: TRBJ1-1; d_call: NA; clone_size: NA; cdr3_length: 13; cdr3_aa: CASSVGGNTEAFF; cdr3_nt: TGTGCCAGCAGTGTTGGTGGGAACACTGAAGCTTTCTTT
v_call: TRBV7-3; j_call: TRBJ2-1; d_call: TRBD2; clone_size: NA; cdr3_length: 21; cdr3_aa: CASSLISPSGGALASYNEQFF; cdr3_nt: TGTGCCAGCAGCTTAATATCCCCTAGCGGGGGGGCCCTAGCCTCCTACAATGAGCAGTTCTTC
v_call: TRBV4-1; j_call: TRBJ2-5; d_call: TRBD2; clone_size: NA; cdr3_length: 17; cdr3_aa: CASSQDWLAAVQETQYF; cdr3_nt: TGCGCCAGCAGCCAAGATTGGCTAGCGGCAGTTCAAGAGACCCAGTACTTC
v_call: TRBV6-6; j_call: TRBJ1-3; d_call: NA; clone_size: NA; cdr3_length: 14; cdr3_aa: CASRGLSSGNTIYF; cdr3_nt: TGTGCCAGCAGGGGACTGAGCTCTGGAAACACCATATATTTT
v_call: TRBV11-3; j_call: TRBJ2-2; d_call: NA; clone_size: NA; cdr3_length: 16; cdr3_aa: CASSLVSGHSTGELFF; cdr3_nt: TGTGCCAGCAGCTTAGTGTCGGGTCATTCCACCGGGGAGCTGTTTTTT
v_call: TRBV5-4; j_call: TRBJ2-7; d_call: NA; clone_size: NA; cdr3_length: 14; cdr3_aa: CASSFSAGSYEQYF; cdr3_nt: TGTGCCAGCAGCTTTTCAGCCGGCTCCTACGAGCAGTACTTC
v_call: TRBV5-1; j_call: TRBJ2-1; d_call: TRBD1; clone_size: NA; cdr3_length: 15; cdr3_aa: CASSLGDRVPNEQFF; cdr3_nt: TGCGCCAGCAGCTTGGGGGACAGGGTACCCAATGAGCAGTTCTTC
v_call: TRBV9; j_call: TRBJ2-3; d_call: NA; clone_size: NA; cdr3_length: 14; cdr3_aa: CASGSGVDTDTQYF; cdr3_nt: TGTGCCAGCGGATCAGGGGTCGACACAGATACGCAGTATTTT
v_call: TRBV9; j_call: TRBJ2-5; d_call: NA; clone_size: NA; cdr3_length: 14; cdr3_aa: CASSFRLYQETQYF; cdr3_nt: TGTGCCAGCAGCTTCCGGTTGTACCAAGAGACCCAGTACTTC
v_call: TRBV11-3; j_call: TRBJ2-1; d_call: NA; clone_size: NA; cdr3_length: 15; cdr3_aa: CASSLFHPPVDEQFF; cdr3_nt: TGTGCCAGCAGCTTATTCCACCCCCCCGTCGATGAGCAGTTCTTC
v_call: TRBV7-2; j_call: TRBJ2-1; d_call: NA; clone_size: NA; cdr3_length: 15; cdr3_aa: CASSLLLGSYNEQFF; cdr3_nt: TGTGCCAGCAGCTTGTTACTAGGCTCCTACAATGAGCAGTTCTTC
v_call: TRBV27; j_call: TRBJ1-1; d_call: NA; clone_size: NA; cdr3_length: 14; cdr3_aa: CASRIPSVPDKAFF; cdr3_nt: TGTGCCAGCAGGATACCGTCAGTCCCGGATAAAGCTTTCTTT
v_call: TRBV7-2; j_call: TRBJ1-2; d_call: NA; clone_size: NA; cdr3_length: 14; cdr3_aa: CASSPDSTDYGYTF; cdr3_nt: TGTGCCAGCAGCCCCGACAGTACAGACTATGGCTACACCTTC
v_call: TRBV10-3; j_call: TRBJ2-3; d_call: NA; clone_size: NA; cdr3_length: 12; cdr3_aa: CATRTDTDTQYF; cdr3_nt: TGTGCCACCAGGACGGACACAGATACGCAGTATTTT
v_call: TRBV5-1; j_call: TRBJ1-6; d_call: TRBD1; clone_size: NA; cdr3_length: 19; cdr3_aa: CASRWDSYSLSSYNSPLHF; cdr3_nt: TGCGCCAGCAGATGGGACAGCTATTCGCTCAGCTCCTATAATTCACCCCTCCACTTT
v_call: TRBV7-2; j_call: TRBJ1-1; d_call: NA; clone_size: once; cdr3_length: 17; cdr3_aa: CASSRRGWGVTNTEAFF; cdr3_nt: TGTGCCAGCAGCCGGCGGGGATGGGGGGTCACGAACACTGAAGCTTTCTTT
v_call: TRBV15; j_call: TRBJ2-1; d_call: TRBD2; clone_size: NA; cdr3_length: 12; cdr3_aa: CAAGTSRDEQFF; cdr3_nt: TGTGCCGCAGGGACTAGTCGAGATGAGCAGTTCTTC
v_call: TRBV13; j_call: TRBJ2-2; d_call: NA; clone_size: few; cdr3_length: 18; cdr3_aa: CASTTLNLIRKNTGELFF; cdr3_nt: TGTGCCAGCACCACTCTCAACCTCATCAGGAAGAACACCGGGGAGCTGTTTTTT
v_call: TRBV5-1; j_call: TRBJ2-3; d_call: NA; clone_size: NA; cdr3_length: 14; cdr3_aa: CASSWLAEKDTQYF; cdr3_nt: TGCGCCAGCAGCTGGTTAGCGGAGAAAGATACGCAGTATTTT
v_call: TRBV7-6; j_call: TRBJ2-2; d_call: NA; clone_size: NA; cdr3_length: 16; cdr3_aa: CASSPYMTTYTGELFF; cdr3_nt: TGTGCCAGCAGCCCATATATGACTACTTACACCGGGGAGCTGTTTTTT
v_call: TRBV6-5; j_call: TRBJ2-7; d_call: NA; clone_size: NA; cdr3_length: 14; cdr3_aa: CASSPVGQAYEQYF; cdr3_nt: TGTGCCAGCAGCCCTGTGGGACAAGCCTACGAGCAGTACTTC
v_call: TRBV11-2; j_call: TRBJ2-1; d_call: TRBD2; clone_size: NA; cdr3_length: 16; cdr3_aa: CASSWVAGGPYNEQFF; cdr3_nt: TGTGCCAGCAGCTGGGTGGCGGGGGGGCCCTACAATGAGCAGTTCTTC
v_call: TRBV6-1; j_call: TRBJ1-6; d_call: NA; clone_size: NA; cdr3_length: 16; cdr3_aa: CASSEAQGTYNSPLHF; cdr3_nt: TGTGCCAGCAGTGAAGCACAGGGAACCTATAATTCACCCCTCCACTTT
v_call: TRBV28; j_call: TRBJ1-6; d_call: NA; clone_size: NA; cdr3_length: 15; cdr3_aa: CASNNERGNNSPLHF; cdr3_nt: TGTGCCAGCAACAACGAGAGGGGGAATAATTCACCCCTCCACTTT
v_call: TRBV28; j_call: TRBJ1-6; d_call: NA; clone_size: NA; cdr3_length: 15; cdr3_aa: CASRHGVFGNSPLHF; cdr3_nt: TGTGCCAGCAGACACGGGGTTTTCGGAAATTCACCCCTCCACTTT
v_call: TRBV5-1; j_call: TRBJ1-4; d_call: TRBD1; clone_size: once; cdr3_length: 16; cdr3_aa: CASSLNGQGKGEKLFF; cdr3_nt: TGCGCCAGCAGCTTGAATGGACAGGGGAAGGGTGAAAAACTGTTTTTT
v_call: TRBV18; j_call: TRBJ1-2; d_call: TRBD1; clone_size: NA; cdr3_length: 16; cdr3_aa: CASSPSGGTSNYGYTF; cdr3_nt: TGTGCCAGCTCACCATCAGGGGGCACGTCTAACTATGGCTACACCTTC
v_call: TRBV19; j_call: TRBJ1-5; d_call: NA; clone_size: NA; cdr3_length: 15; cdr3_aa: CASSIVGRVAEPQHF; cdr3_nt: TGTGCCAGTAGTATAGTTGGCAGGGTTGCGGAGCCCCAGCATTTT
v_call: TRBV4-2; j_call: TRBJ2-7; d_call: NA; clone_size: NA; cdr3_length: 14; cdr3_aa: CASSQVGGTYEQYF; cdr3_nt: TGTGCCAGCAGCCAAGTGGGGGGTACCTACGAGCAGTACTTC
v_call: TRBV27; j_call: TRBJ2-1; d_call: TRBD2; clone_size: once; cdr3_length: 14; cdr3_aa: CASSFASGVFEQFF; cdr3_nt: TGTGCCAGCAGTTTCGCTAGCGGGGTCTTTGAGCAGTTCTTC
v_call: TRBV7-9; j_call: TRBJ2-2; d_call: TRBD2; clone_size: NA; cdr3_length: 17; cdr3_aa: CASSLALAGERTGELFF; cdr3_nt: TGTGCCAGCAGCTTAGCCCTAGCGGGGGAACGCACCGGGGAGCTGTTTTTT
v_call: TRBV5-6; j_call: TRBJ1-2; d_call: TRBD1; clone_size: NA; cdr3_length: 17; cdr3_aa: CASSFYGTGAPTYGYTF; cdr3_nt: TGTGCCAGCAGCTTTTATGGGACAGGGGCGCCAACCTACGGCTACACCTTC
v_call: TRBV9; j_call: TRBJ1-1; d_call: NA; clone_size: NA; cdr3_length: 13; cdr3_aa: CASSARGEAEAFF; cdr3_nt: TGTGCCAGCAGCGCCCGAGGAGAGGCTGAAGCTTTCTTT
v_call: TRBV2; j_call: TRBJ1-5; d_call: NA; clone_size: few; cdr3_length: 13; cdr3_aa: CASIDGVGQPQHF; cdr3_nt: TGTGCCAGCATTGACGGGGTCGGTCAGCCCCAGCATTTT
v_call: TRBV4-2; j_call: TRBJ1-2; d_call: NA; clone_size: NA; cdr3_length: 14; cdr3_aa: CASKNLLKNYGYTF; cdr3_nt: TGTGCCAGCAAAAACCTGCTAAAGAACTATGGCTACACCTTC
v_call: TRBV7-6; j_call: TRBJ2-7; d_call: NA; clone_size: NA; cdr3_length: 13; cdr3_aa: CASSLEDTYEQYF; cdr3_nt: TGTGCCAGCAGCCTCGAGGATACCTACGAGCAGTACTTC
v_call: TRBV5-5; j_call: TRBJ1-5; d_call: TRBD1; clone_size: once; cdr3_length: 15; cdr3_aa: CASNGEGADNQPQHF; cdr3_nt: TGTGCCAGCAACGGTGAGGGGGCGGACAATCAGCCCCAGCATTTT
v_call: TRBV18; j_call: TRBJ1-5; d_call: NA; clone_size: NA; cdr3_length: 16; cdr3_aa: CASSPVPQGQGQPQHF; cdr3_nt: TGTGCCAGCTCGCCTGTCCCTCAGGGGCAGGGTCAGCCCCAGCATTTT